A selection of T cell receptor beta chains follows, all from one sample in a study of T cells after yellow fever vaccination. TCRdb ran MiXCR on the 5' RACE reads and lists one entry per CDR3 protein. This table has fewer than 35,000 distinct CDR3 sequences, roughly a tenth appearing once. This specimen consisted of PBMCs, either bulk or a sorted T-cell subset (CD4+, CD8+, memory, or dextramer-sorted; not recorded which), obtained less than 16 days after the first yellow fever vaccination. The receptors here all came from a man between 18 and 29 years old who received the YFV17D yellow fever vaccine. Each CDR3 is given with its conserved first and last residue. A D gene is named only where the DNA matches it firmly. Clone size appears in some rows only: once, few, many, or a class for an expanded clone.

abundance: many
v_gene: TRBV7-3
j_gene: TRBJ1-2
d_gene: .
CDR3nt: TGTGCCAGCAGCTTAGATAGAAAGGACGGCTACACCTTC
CDR3aa: CASSLDRKDGYTF

abundance: many
v_gene: TRBV20-1
j_gene: TRBJ2-2
d_gene: TRBD1
CDR3nt: TGCAGTGCCAAGGGACAGACAACAGGCGGGGAGCTGTTTTTT
CDR3aa: CSAKGQTTGGELFF

abundance: many
v_gene: TRBV4-2
j_gene: TRBJ2-1
d_gene: TRBD2
CDR3nt: TGTGCCAGCAGCCAAGTGTCCGGCGGGGGGACCTACAATGAGCAGTTCTTC
CDR3aa: CASSQVSGGGTYNEQFF

abundance: many
v_gene: TRBV24-1
j_gene: TRBJ2-1
d_gene: TRBD2
CDR3nt: TGTGCCACCAGTGGTACTAGCGGGAACTACAATGAGCAGTTCTTC
CDR3aa: CATSGTSGNYNEQFF

abundance: .
v_gene: TRBV5-1
j_gene: TRBJ2-5
d_gene: TRBD2
CDR3nt: TGCGCCAGCAGCGTTGGACTAGCGGGGGGGACGGCGGAGACCCAGTACTTC
CDR3aa: CASSVGLAGGTAETQYF

abundance: few
v_gene: TRBV5-6
j_gene: TRBJ2-7
d_gene: .
CDR3nt: TGTGCCAGCAGCCGCGGGCGCTTCTCGTGGGAGCAGTACTTC
CDR3aa: CASSRGRFSWEQYF

abundance: many
v_gene: TRBV12-3/TRBV12-4
j_gene: TRBJ2-1
d_gene: TRBD2
CDR3nt: TGTGCCAGCAGTTTAACGGGGGGTAAACACAATGAGCAGTTCTTC
CDR3aa: CASSLTGGKHNEQFF

abundance: few
v_gene: TRBV20-1
j_gene: TRBJ1-4
d_gene: .
CDR3nt: TGCAGTGCTAGAGATGGACAGCGCCCCGACGGTGAAAAACTGTTTTTT
CDR3aa: CSARDGQRPDGEKLFF

abundance: few
v_gene: TRBV6-2/TRBV6-3
j_gene: TRBJ1-5
d_gene: TRBD1
CDR3nt: TGTGCCAGCAGTTACCCACGACAGGGGGCAATATCGTTTCAGCATTTT
CDR3aa: CASSYPRQGAISFQHF

abundance: many
v_gene: TRBV9
j_gene: TRBJ2-1
d_gene: .
CDR3nt: TGTGCCAGCAGCCCGGGGGAGGGGGCTCTCTACAATGAGCAGTTCTTC
CDR3aa: CASSPGEGALYNEQFF

abundance: many
v_gene: TRBV12-3/TRBV12-4
j_gene: TRBJ1-4
d_gene: TRBD1
CDR3nt: TGTGCCAGCAGGCCCACAGGGGTAAATGAAAAACTGTTTTTT
CDR3aa: CASRPTGVNEKLFF

abundance: many
v_gene: TRBV5-1
j_gene: TRBJ2-3
d_gene: TRBD1
CDR3nt: TGCGCCAGCAGCCCGGACAGGGGGAAAGATACGCAGTATTTT
CDR3aa: CASSPDRGKDTQYF

abundance: many
v_gene: TRBV18
j_gene: TRBJ2-7
d_gene: TRBD1
CDR3nt: TGTGCCAGCTCACCACCTCGAAATCAGGACAGGGGCTACGAGCAGTACTTC
CDR3aa: CASSPPRNQDRGYEQYF

abundance: many
v_gene: TRBV5-1
j_gene: TRBJ1-2
d_gene: .
CDR3nt: TGCGCCAGCAGCTTGGCCCAGGTAGGGCCCAACTATGGCTACACCTTC
CDR3aa: CASSLAQVGPNYGYTF

abundance: many
v_gene: TRBV4-3
j_gene: TRBJ1-5
d_gene: .
CDR3nt: TGCGCCAGCAGCCAAGACCCGACAGTCAATCAGCCCCAGCATTTT
CDR3aa: CASSQDPTVNQPQHF

abundance: few
v_gene: TRBV19
j_gene: TRBJ1-5
d_gene: .
CDR3nt: TGTGCCAGTAGTGTTCTCGACAGGAACAATCAGCCCCAGCATTTT
CDR3aa: CASSVLDRNNQPQHF

abundance: many
v_gene: TRBV5-5
j_gene: TRBJ1-1
d_gene: TRBD1
CDR3nt: TGTGCCAGCAGCTCGAGGACAGGGGGGGACACTGAAGCTTTCTTT
CDR3aa: CASSSRTGGDTEAFF

abundance: many
v_gene: TRBV7-2
j_gene: TRBJ1-5
d_gene: TRBD1
CDR3nt: TGTGCCAGCAGCACACAGGGGTATCAGCCCCAGCATTTT
CDR3aa: CASSTQGYQPQHF

abundance: medium-sized
v_gene: TRBV4-2
j_gene: TRBJ2-3
d_gene: TRBD2
CDR3nt: TGTGCCAGCAGCCAAGATCGGGGGGGCCCAGATACGCAGTATTTT
CDR3aa: CASSQDRGGPDTQYF

abundance: many
v_gene: TRBV5-1
j_gene: TRBJ2-1
d_gene: TRBD2
CDR3nt: TGCGCCAGCAGGATTCGGGTGCGGGGGGGGTCCTACAATGAGCAGTTCTTC
CDR3aa: CASRIRVRGGSYNEQFF

abundance: many
v_gene: TRBV5-5
j_gene: TRBJ2-1
d_gene: .
CDR3nt: TGTGCCAGCAGCCCCAGACTAGACGGTGAGCAGTTCTTC
CDR3aa: CASSPRLDGEQFF

abundance: many
v_gene: TRBV19
j_gene: TRBJ1-1
d_gene: .
CDR3nt: TGTGCCAGTAATAGCCTGGGCATGAACACTGAAGCTTTCTTT
CDR3aa: CASNSLGMNTEAFF

abundance: medium-sized
v_gene: TRBV7-2
j_gene: TRBJ2-3
d_gene: TRBD2
CDR3nt: TGTGCCAGCAGCTCTGAGCGGGGGGTCCGTACGCAGTATTTT
CDR3aa: CASSSERGVRTQYF

abundance: many
v_gene: TRBV4-3
j_gene: TRBJ2-7
d_gene: .
CDR3nt: TGCGCCAGCAGCCAAGGAGGCTCCGAGCAGTACTTC
CDR3aa: CASSQGGSEQYF

abundance: many
v_gene: TRBV10-3
j_gene: TRBJ1-5
d_gene: TRBD1
CDR3nt: TGTGCCATCAGTGAGAGGACAGGGGATCAGCCCCAGCATTTT
CDR3aa: CAISERTGDQPQHF

abundance: many
v_gene: TRBV4-1
j_gene: TRBJ1-2
d_gene: .
CDR3nt: TGCGCCAGCAGCGCATTTGGCAGGGAAGTCGTTGGCTACACCTTC
CDR3aa: CASSAFGREVVGYTF

abundance: many
v_gene: TRBV25-1
j_gene: TRBJ2-6
d_gene: TRBD1
CDR3nt: TGTGCCAGCAGTGAATGGGGACAGGGATTCTCTGGGGCCAACGTCCTGACTTTC
CDR3aa: CASSEWGQGFSGANVLTF

abundance: many
v_gene: TRBV6-1
j_gene: TRBJ2-5
d_gene: .
CDR3nt: TGTGCCAGCAGTGAGAACTTACCCGGAGGAAACCAGTACTTC
CDR3aa: CASSENLPGGNQYF

abundance: many
v_gene: TRBV6-2/TRBV6-3
j_gene: TRBJ2-5
d_gene: .
CDR3nt: TGTGCCAGCAGTAACACAGGGCGTCAAGAGACCCAGTACTTC
CDR3aa: CASSNTGRQETQYF

abundance: many
v_gene: TRBV7-2
j_gene: TRBJ2-2
d_gene: .
CDR3nt: TGTGCCAGCAGCAATCGGAGGGACACCGGGGAGCTGTTTTTT
CDR3aa: CASSNRRDTGELFF

abundance: many
v_gene: TRBV29-1
j_gene: TRBJ1-2
d_gene: .
CDR3nt: TGCAGCGTTGAGTGGATTGGGGGAAACTATGGCTACACCTTC
CDR3aa: CSVEWIGGNYGYTF

abundance: many
v_gene: TRBV20-1
j_gene: TRBJ1-3
d_gene: .
CDR3nt: TGCAGTGCTAAAGACAGGACCTCTGGAAACACCATATATTTT
CDR3aa: CSAKDRTSGNTIYF

abundance: many
v_gene: TRBV5-1
j_gene: TRBJ2-3
d_gene: .
CDR3nt: TGCGCCAGCAGCTTGGGATTAGCTAGGGATACGCAGTATTTT
CDR3aa: CASSLGLARDTQYF

abundance: many
v_gene: TRBV3-1
j_gene: TRBJ1-1
d_gene: .
CDR3nt: TGTGCCAGCAGCACCGCCCAGAGGGGGGTTGAAGCTTTCTTT
CDR3aa: CASSTAQRGVEAFF

abundance: many
v_gene: TRBV4-1
j_gene: TRBJ2-1
d_gene: .
CDR3nt: TGCGCCAGCAGCCCGGGATCAAGCTCCTACAATGAGCAGTTCTTC
CDR3aa: CASSPGSSSYNEQFF

abundance: many
v_gene: TRBV7-2
j_gene: TRBJ1-5
d_gene: .
CDR3nt: TGTGCCAGCAGCGCACAAGGGACGTCCGATCAGCCCCAGCATTTT
CDR3aa: CASSAQGTSDQPQHF

abundance: many
v_gene: TRBV11-2
j_gene: TRBJ1-2
d_gene: .
CDR3nt: TGTGCCAGCAGCATCCTACCCGCGGGTGGGGGCTATGGCTACACCTTC
CDR3aa: CASSILPAGGGYGYTF

abundance: many
v_gene: TRBV20-1
j_gene: TRBJ2-4
d_gene: .
CDR3nt: TGCAGTGCTAACCGGGAAGGAAACATTCAGTACTTC
CDR3aa: CSANREGNIQYF

abundance: many
v_gene: TRBV20-1
j_gene: TRBJ1-5
d_gene: .
CDR3nt: TGCAGTGCTAGAGACAGGACGGGAAATAGCAATCAGCCCCAGCATTTT
CDR3aa: CSARDRTGNSNQPQHF

abundance: many
v_gene: TRBV12-3/TRBV12-4
j_gene: TRBJ1-5
d_gene: TRBD1
CDR3nt: TGTGCCAGCAGTTCTAGACAGGGGGATCAGCCCCAGCATTTT
CDR3aa: CASSSRQGDQPQHF